The 3 T cell receptor beta chains in this list originate from one sample, sequenced in a study of blood T cell repertoires in COVID-19. Produced via immunoSEQ multiplex PCR; TCRdb's table is partial and in-frame only. This table has roughly 260,000 clones, 86% appearing once. The sequencing sample was made of peripheral blood. The source of these receptors is a man aged 40-50 years who had recovered from COVID-19.

The chain uses TRBV10-3 and TRBJ1-2; TRBD1 matches 10 bases. V dropped 5 bases and J dropped 6; count of bases not matched to a gene: 18. Germline CDR1 reads ENHRY; CDR2 reads SYGVKD. This CDR3 contains 18 residues. The CDR3 region has the DNA TGTGCCATCAGTCCACCAGTCGTTACGACCGGGACAGGGGATGGCTACACCTTC. Translated, it gives CAISPPVVTTGTGDGYTF.

The rearrangement uses TRBV9 and TRBJ2-7; D is unclear. CDR1 and CDR2 from the germline V gene are SGDLS and YYNGEE. Trimming took off 1 base at V and 0 bases at J, with 8 bases between the two ends. CDR3 size: 14 residues. The CDR3 DNA reads as TGTGCCAGCAGCGTATCCTGGGCCTCCTACGAGCAGTACTTC. Amino acid sequence: CASSVSWASYEQYF.

The genes are TRBV4-3 and TRBJ2-1; 7 nucleotides line up with TRBD1. Germline CDR1 reads LGHNA; CDR2 reads YSLEER. V shed 4 bases, J shed 1 base, and the junction held 10 bases outside the gene matches. This CDR3 is built from 17 residues. This CDR3 reads CASSLASSGQSYNEQFF. The CDR3 nucleotides read TGCGCCAGCAGCCTGGCATCTTCGGGACAGTCCTACAATGAGCAGTTCTTC.